These 10 T cell receptor beta chains were sequenced from one sample in a study of control samples from healthy donors and cancer patients (dated by TCRdb to about 2020). Library method: the immunoSEQ multiplex PCR assay. Here the immuneACCESS table is served through TCRdb, limited to in-frame sequences with V and J called. Missing clones are a known gap in these copies; in checked studies unresolved V genes cover under half, and the rest lacks a known reason. The sample table contains fewer than 200,000 clones; only one count was recorded for roughly 90% of them. Together, the top ten hold 1.4% of the sample. Sequencing was carried out using blood. These receptor sequences come from a woman between 45 and 60 years old in good health.

The chain couples TRBV29-1 to TRBJ1-3, with D uncertain. Looked up from germline, CDR1 is SQVTM and CDR2 is ANQGSEA. V lost 3 bases, J lost 0 bases, and 12 bases lay in between. This CDR3 spans 15 amino acids. CDR3 in DNA: TGCAGCGTTGACTCCATGGCCGGCTCTGGAAACACCATATATTTT. Amino acid sequence: CSVDSMAGSGNTIYF.

The chain carries TRBV6-5 and TRBJ2-2; D perhaps matches TRBD2 (6 bases). The CDR3 extends over 14 amino acids. The germline CDR1 and CDR2 sequences are MNHEY and SVGAGI. V lost 8 bases to trimming and J lost 6 bases, with 16 bases between them. CDR3 nucleotides: TGTGCCAGCCGAGGGTCGGGGGTTGCCGGGGAGCTGTTTTTT. Protein product: CASRGSGVAGELFF.

V usage is TRBV10-3 and J usage is TRBJ2-7, with D possibly called TRBD1 or TRBD2 (6 bases each). The V end was cut by 5 bases, the J end by 3 bases, with 17 bases between. The germline V gene has CDR1 ENHRY and CDR2 SYGVKD. There are 15 residues in the CDR3. CDR3 sequence (DNA): TGTGCCATCAGTCCGGGCCCCCGGGGGCTCTACGAGCAGTACTTC. It specifies CAISPGPRGLYEQYF.

V usage is TRBV7-3 and J usage is TRBJ2-1, with 8 bases fitting TRBD2. CDR1 is SGHTA and CDR2 is FQGTGA in the germline V gene. V dropped 5 bases and J dropped 7; count of bases not matched to a gene: 13. CDR3 size: 16 residues. DNA of the CDR3: TGTGCCAGCAGCACCATAGCGGGGCGCGGGGAGAATGAGCAGTTCTTC. Translation gives CASSTIAGRGENEQFF.

The chain employs TRBV7-2 and TRBJ2-4; D may correspond to TRBD1 or TRBD2 (5 bases each). The V end lost 3 bases, the J end lost 9 bases, and 15 bases lay between the germline ends. Germline V gene lookup returns CDR1 SGHTA and CDR2 FQGNSA. This CDR3 has 14 amino acids. CDR3 nucleotide sequence: TGTGCCAGCAGCTTCTCCGGGGACGGCGGCATTCAGTACTTC. Its translation is CASSFSGDGGIQYF.

The chain couples TRBV7-9 to TRBJ2-2; D ambiguous. Trimming left V 5 bases short and J 3 bases short, with 7 bases between. The CDR3 runs 13 residues. The V gene's germline CDR1 is SEHNR and CDR2 FQNEAQ (reference sequence). The CDR3 loop reads CASSLVHTGELFF. In nucleotides, the CDR3 is TGTGCCAGCAGCCTCGTGCACACCGGGGAGCTGTTTTTT.

J is TRBJ1-5 and V is TRBV4-1, with D hard to call. Germline V lookup: CDR1 MGHRA, CDR2 YSYEKL. The CDR3 loop spans 13 amino acids. Trimming took off 1 base at V and 7 bases at J, with 8 bases between the two ends. The CDR3 here is CASSQGGRQPQHF. CDR3 in DNA: TGCGCCAGCAGCCAAGGGGGTCGGCAGCCCCAGCATTTT.

The DNA of the CDR3 is TGTGCCTGGAGCCTAACTGCGAACACTGAAGCTTTCTTT. This codes for CAWSLTANTEAFF. V gene TRBV30 combines with J gene TRBJ1-1; D call uncertain. The V gene lost 3 bases and the J gene lost 1 base, with 9 bases spanning the gap. This CDR3 contains 13 residues. Looked up from germline, CDR1 is GTSNPN and CDR2 is SVGIG (reference sequence).

The chain is built from TRBV15 and TRBJ2-5; TRBD1 agrees at 7 bases. This CDR3 is 15 amino acids long. Germline CDR1 and CDR2: LNHNV and YYDKDF (reference sequence). Trimming removed 5 bases from V and 0 bases from J; junction bases left unmatched: 6. CDR3: CATSPRQGNQETQYF. CDR3 DNA sequence: TGTGCCACCAGCCCACGACAGGGAAACCAAGAGACCCAGTACTTC.

This clone came up once. The chain recombines TRBV4-1 with TRBJ1-2; a possible D gene is TRBD1 (5 bases). The CDR3 sequence is 14 residues long. V lost 1 base and J 4 bases, leaving 10 bases between the germline ends. Germline V gives CDR1 MGHRA, CDR2 YSYEKL. DNA for the CDR3: TGCGCCAGCAGCCAAGGTTCCGGGACCTATGGCTACACCTTC. Protein sequence: CASSQGSGTYGYTF.